This T cell receptor beta chain was identified during a study of cytomegalovirus exposure and HLA in healthy donors. General observations from the study: Presence/absence comparisons presumed near-even sequencing depth among donors. Most sequenced TCRs were rare (though some public TCRs occurred in many donors). Later analysis indicated greater clonal expansion among HLA-associated TCR beta chains than among equally common other chains.

Note on this clone: The antigen remains undetermined.

These donors, healthy bone marrow donors, were studied. There are 13 residues in the CDR3. Germline V gives CDR1 MNHEY, CDR2 SMNVEV (reference sequence). The V end lost 2 bases, the J end lost 7 bases, and 11 bases lay between the germline ends. The PCR used 60 Vbeta and 13 Jbeta primers. Libraries were prepared by immunoSEQ multiplex PCR; TCRdb keeps only in-frame clonotypes and omits some of them. The sample yields around 120,000 clones, 75% to 85% seen once. The chain combines TRBV27 with TRBJ1-2; weak D call: TRBD1 (5 bases). The sample taken for sequencing was PBMCs. The sequence derives from a man aged 25-40 years in good health and CMV-seropositive. This CDR3 reads CASSLKGAVGYTF. The CDR3 nucleotides are TGTGCCAGCAGTTTAAAAGGGGCTGTTGGCTACACCTTC.